This is a list of T cell receptor beta chains from one sample in a study of blood T cell repertoires in COVID-19. Some clones are missing from TCRdb's copy, which holds only in-frame ones; the method was immunoSEQ multiplex PCR. There are about half a million clones in the sample; approximately 85% occur only once, and approximately 2.9% lies in the top ten. The sequenced sample consisted of peripheral blood. The receptors were sampled from a human donor in a cohort sampled during active COVID-19. Both conserved end residues are part of each CDR3.

>TRBJ1-1|TRBV30
CAWSVQEGRNTEAFF
>TRBJ2-3|TRBV6-5
CASSYSSGRGGDTQYF
>TRBJ2-1|TRBV4-3
CASSQRGQGGSNEQFF
>TRBJ2-7|TRBV3-1/TRBV3-2
CASSQASGRGGEQYF
>TRBJ1-5|TRBV19
CASTLGQWAIQPQHF
>TRBJ2-3|TRBV7-3
CASSSNSGISTDTQYF
>TRBJ1-1|TRBV9
CASSGSRGRENKTEAFF
>TRBJ2-7|TRBV28
CASSEPATSAYDEQYF
>TRBJ2-7|TRBV10-1
CASSESLTEQYF
>TRBJ2-5|TRBV3-1/TRBV3-2
CASSQEASRETQYF
>TRBJ2-5|TRBV3-1/TRBV3-2
CASSQDAGRQETQYF
>TRBJ2-5|TRBV19
CASSLRLAGERETQYF
>TRBJ1-5|TRBV29-1
CSVEVPGGQPQHF
>TRBJ2-3|TRBV6-5
CASSSSGRGYTQYF
>TRBJ2-1|TRBV11-2
CASSLDSGGSPNEQFF
>TRBJ1-5|TRBV30
CAWASDSRGAQHF
>TRBJ2-1|TRBV24-1
CATSVPGQRSNEQFF
>TRBJ2-2|TRBV7-3
CASGSTNANTGELFF
>TRBJ2-1|TRBV20-1
CSASSGAYEQFF
>TRBJ2-1|TRBV3-1/TRBV3-2
CASSHKRSRASGRVRDNEQFF
>TRBJ2-7|TRBV2
CASRPTSGTYEQYF
>TRBJ2-6|TRBV7-8
CASSRDRAGANVLTF
>TRBJ1-2|TRBV7-9
CASWGEATYYGYTF
>TRBJ2-5|TRBV5-1
CASGEGKETQYF
>TRBJ2-1|TRBV12-3/TRBV12-4
CASSLYNEQFF
>TRBJ2-1|TRBV5-1
CASSLDTGDRNEQFF
>TRBJ1-5|TRBV6-7
CASSPRTDSNQPQHF
>TRBJ2-1|TRBV19
CASSILGSNEQFF
>TRBJ2-2|TRBV11-1
CASSLQEGYTGELFF
>TRBJ2-1|TRBV2
CASRGVGYNEQFF
>TRBJ2-3|TRBV4-3
CASSRRTSGRWADTQYF
>TRBJ2-7|TRBV3-1/TRBV3-2
CASSPRTSGWEQYF
>TRBJ2-2|TRBV7-2
CASSFISGSTGELFF
>TRBJ2-1|TRBV9
CASTLAGGSYNEQFF
>TRBJ2-3|TRBV27
CASSPAGRADTQYF
>TRBJ1-5|TRBV27
CASSLSGSPSNQPQHF
>TRBJ2-1|TRBV6-5
CASSLAGSYNEQFF
>TRBJ1-2|TRBV12-5
CASGLPGNYGYTF
>TRBJ2-7|TRBV18
CASSPTAGETYEQYF
>TRBJ2-1|TRBV19
CATRPRGYNEQFF
>TRBJ1-2|TRBV10-3
CAISDLQGAYGYTF
>TRBJ2-7|TRBV11-1
CASSEPGLAGDEQYF
>TRBJ2-7|TRBV9
CASGRTGNSYEQYF
>TRBJ2-7|TRBV4-3
CASSARTGLPYEQYF